Detailed here is one T cell receptor (beta chain). These data originate in a study of blood T cell repertoires in COVID-19. The wider study: T cells, B-cell-depleted T cells, or PBMCs supplied cDNA or gDNA.

The CDR3 length is 14 residues. From germline, CDR1 is SGHTA and CDR2 FQGTGA. The trim removed 5 bases at V and 4 bases at J, leaving 3 bases unmatched. Data came from immunoSEQ multiplex PCR; TCRdb stores just in-frame clones and leaves some out. The profile shows more than 100,000 clones, around 87% of them singletons. This sequence originates from an older woman with acute or convalescent COVID-19. Sequenced sample: peripheral blood. The V call is TRBV7-3, the J call TRBJ1-3, with 9 bases fitting TRBD1. The CDR3 bases are TGTGCCAGCAGCCTGGGGACAGGGGGAAACACCATATATTTT. Encoded protein: CASSLGTGGNTIYF.